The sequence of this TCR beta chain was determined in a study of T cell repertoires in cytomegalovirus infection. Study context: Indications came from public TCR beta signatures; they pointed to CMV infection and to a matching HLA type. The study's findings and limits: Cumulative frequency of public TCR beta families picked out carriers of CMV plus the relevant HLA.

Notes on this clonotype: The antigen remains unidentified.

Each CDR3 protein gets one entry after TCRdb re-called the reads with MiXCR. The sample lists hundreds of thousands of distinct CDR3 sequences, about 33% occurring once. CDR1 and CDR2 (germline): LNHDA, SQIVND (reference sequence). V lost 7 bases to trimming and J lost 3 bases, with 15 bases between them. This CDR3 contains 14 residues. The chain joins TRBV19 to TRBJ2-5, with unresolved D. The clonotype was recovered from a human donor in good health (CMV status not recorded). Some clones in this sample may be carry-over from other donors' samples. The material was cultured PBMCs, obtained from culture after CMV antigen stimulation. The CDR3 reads CASTPSGRKETQYF. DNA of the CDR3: TGTGCCAGTACCCCCTCCGGAAGGAAAGAGACCCAGTACTTC.